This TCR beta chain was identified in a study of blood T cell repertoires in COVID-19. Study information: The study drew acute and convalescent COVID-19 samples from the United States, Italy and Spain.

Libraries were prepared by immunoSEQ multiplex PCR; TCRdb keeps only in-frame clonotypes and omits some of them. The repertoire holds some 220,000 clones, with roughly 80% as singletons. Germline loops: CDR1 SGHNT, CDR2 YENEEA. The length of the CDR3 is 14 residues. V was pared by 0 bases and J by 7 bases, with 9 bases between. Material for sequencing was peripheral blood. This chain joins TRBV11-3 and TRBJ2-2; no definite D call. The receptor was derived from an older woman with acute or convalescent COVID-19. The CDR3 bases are TGTGCCAGCAGCTTAGATGGCCATGGCGGGGAGCTGTTTTTT. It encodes CASSLDGHGGELFF.